This T cell receptor (beta chain) was captured by sequencing in a study of beta chain features in type 1 diabetes. The overall study: Age, gender, cell numbers and subset yield matched between patients and controls.

V lost 10 bases to trimming and J lost 8 bases, with 17 bases between them. CDR1 is SNHLY and CDR2 is FYNNEI in the germline V gene. The CDR3 consists of 13 residues. This clone was observed a handful of times. Its antigen remains unknown. What was sequenced were expressed TCRB transcripts, since all of the isolated RNA had been reverse transcribed. Assay: immunoSEQ multiplex PCR; the TCRdb copy retains only in-frame clones and omits some. The table shows 630,000 or so clones, with around an eighth occurring only once. Findings and limits, study-wide: Patients with Type 1 diabetes showed moderately but significantly shorter TCRB CDR3s in all four CD4+ subsets.

The source material was naive CD4+ T cells from blood. The genes are TRBV2 and TRBJ1-4; D perhaps matches TRBD1 (6 bases). The TCR originated in a man younger than 30 with type 1 diabetes. In nucleotides, the CDR3 is TGTGCCACCCAGCGGGACACCAAGGAAAAACTGTTTTTT. Translated: CATQRDTKEKLFF.